The rows below give T cell receptor beta chains drawn from one sample of a study of blood T cell repertoires in COVID-19. Sequenced by immunoSEQ multiplex PCR; TCRdb stores in-frame clones only, minus some. The repertoire holds over 250,000 clones, roughly 88% seen once, with roughly 10% in the top ten. Sample: peripheral blood. The receptors stem from a woman in her 70s with COVID-19, enrolled during active disease. CDR3s include the opening cysteine and the closing phenylalanine or tryptophan. The D gene is left open where the match is weak. Clone size is not always given. Where it is, it says once, few, many or a class for expanded clones.

>-|TRBV11-1|-|TRBJ2-3
TGTGCCAGCAGCTTAGACGACTTCAGTGGGACAGATACGCAGTATTTT
CASSLDDFSGTDTQYF
>-|TRBV27|few|TRBJ2-7
TGTGCCAGCAGTTTAGGCCAGGCTTCCTACGAGCAGTACTTC
CASSLGQASYEQYF
>TRBD1|TRBV27|-|TRBJ1-2
TGTGCCAGCAGTTCCCGGGACAGGGGGAACTATGGCTACACCTTC
CASSSRDRGNYGYTF
>TRBD1|TRBV27|once|TRBJ2-6
TGTGCCAGCAGTCCCCTTGACAGGGAAGAAGGTGGGGCCAACGTCCTGACTTTC
CASSPLDREEGGANVLTF
>TRBD1|TRBV7-3|-|TRBJ1-5
TGTGCCAGCAGCCCCTTCTGGGCAGGGGGCGATCAGCCCCAGCATTTT
CASSPFWAGGDQPQHF
>-|TRBV7-3|-|TRBJ2-1
TGTGCCAGCAGCTTAAGAGGGTTAGACAATGAGCAGTTCTTC
CASSLRGLDNEQFF
>-|TRBV5-4|-|TRBJ2-3
TGTGCCAGCAGCTTGGCCGGGACAGATACGCAGTATTTT
CASSLAGTDTQYF
>TRBD2|TRBV29-1|-|TRBJ2-7
TGCAGCGGTGCTGGAGGAAAAGCGGGAGCGTACTACGAGCAGTACTTC
CSGAGGKAGAYYEQYF
>TRBD2|TRBV4-1|-|TRBJ2-1
TGCGCCAGCAGCCAAGAAGGTAGCGGGAGACCCTCCTACAATGAGCAGTTCTTC
CASSQEGSGRPSYNEQFF
>-|TRBV6-5|-|TRBJ1-1
TGTGCCAGCAGTCTCCGGGACAAATTTGAAGCTTTCTTT
CASSLRDKFEAFF
>-|TRBV19|-|TRBJ1-1
TGTGCCAGTACCGACAGGAACACTGAAGCTTTCTTT
CASTDRNTEAFF
>-|TRBV6-5|-|TRBJ2-6
TGTGCCAGGCGGGTATGTCCTGGGGCCAACGTCCTGACTTTC
CARRVCPGANVLTF
>TRBD1|TRBV6-5|-|TRBJ1-2
TGTGCCAGCAGTTACACATTACAGGGGGCACTCTATGGCTACACCTTC
CASSYTLQGALYGYTF
>TRBD1|TRBV27|-|TRBJ1-5
TGTGCCAGCAGTAGGACAGGGGTTGCGCGCAATCAGCCCCAGCATTTT
CASSRTGVARNQPQHF
>-|TRBV4-3|-|TRBJ1-5
TGCGCCAGCAGCCAAGGGACAGTTAATCAGCCCCAGCATTTT
CASSQGTVNQPQHF
>TRBD2|TRBV4-2|once|TRBJ2-7
TGTGCCAGCAGCCAAGAAAGGGGCGGGAGGGCCTACGAGCAGTACTTC
CASSQERGGRAYEQYF
>-|TRBV2|-|TRBJ1-2
TGTGCCAGCAGTGGGCAGGGGCACTATGGCTACACCTTC
CASSGQGHYGYTF
>-|TRBV7-6|-|TRBJ1-4
TGTGCCAGCAGCCAATACCATAGAGTTGCAACTAATGAAAAACTGTTTTTT
CASSQYHRVATNEKLFF
>-|TRBV29-1|-|TRBJ2-7
TGCAGCGTTGGCAGCGGAGCCTACGAGCAGTACTTC
CSVGSGAYEQYF
>TRBD1|TRBV7-9|-|TRBJ1-5
TGTGCCAGCAGCTTACAGGGGACAGGGGGCGTTAGCAATCAGCCCCAGCATTTT
CASSLQGTGGVSNQPQHF
>-|TRBV18|-|TRBJ2-7
TGTGCCAGCTCACCAGGTCAGGCAAAAACCTACGAGCAGTACTTC
CASSPGQAKTYEQYF
>-|TRBV4-1|-|TRBJ2-7
TGCGCCAGCAGCCAAGATGATAACTTCCTCCCCTACGAGCAGTACTTC
CASSQDDNFLPYEQYF
>-|TRBV11-1|-|TRBJ1-6
TGTGCCAGCAGCTTATCGGACAGCGATTCACCCCTCCACTTT
CASSLSDSDSPLHF
>-|TRBV7-8|once|TRBJ1-4
TGTGCCAGCAGCTTAAACCAGGGGCCTGGGACTAATGAAAAACTGTTTTTT
CASSLNQGPGTNEKLFF
>-|TRBV25-1|-|TRBJ1-1
TGTGCCAGCAGTCCCGACCCCGCAGGGTCAGCTTTCTTT
CASSPDPAGSAFF
>TRBD1|TRBV30|-|TRBJ2-3
TGTGCCTGGAGTGAGGGGGCTTGGAGCACAGATACGCAGTATTTT
CAWSEGAWSTDTQYF
>-|TRBV7-9|-|TRBJ1-5
TGTGCCAGCAGCTTAGGACAGGACAATCAGCCCCAGCATTTT
CASSLGQDNQPQHF
>-|TRBV6-2/TRBV6-3|-|TRBJ2-3
TGTGCCAGCAGTCTCCGGGTTAGCACAGATACGCAGTATTTT
CASSLRVSTDTQYF
>TRBD1|TRBV7-9|-|TRBJ1-1
TGTGCCAGCAGCCTAAGCCGGGACAGGGGGAGGAGGACTGAAGCTTTCTTT
CASSLSRDRGRRTEAFF
>-|TRBV12-5|-|TRBJ2-1
TGTGCTAGTGCCCAAGGGGGTTTCTCCTACAATGAGCAGTTCTTC
CASAQGGFSYNEQFF
>TRBD1|TRBV23-1|-|TRBJ1-4
TGCGCCAGCAGACCCAACAGGGGAAATGAAAAACTGTTTTTT
CASRPNRGNEKLFF
>-|TRBV4-1|-|TRBJ1-1
TGCGCCAGCAGCCGAGGGGGATGGAACACTGAAGCTTTCTTT
CASSRGGWNTEAFF
>TRBD1|TRBV6-2/TRBV6-3|-|TRBJ1-5
TGTGCCAGCAGTTACGCCAATAGGGACAGGGGTTTTGGTCAGCCCCAGCATTTT
CASSYANRDRGFGQPQHF
>-|TRBV11-2|once|TRBJ2-7
TGTGCCAGCAGCCCCAACCCGGGGAGAGGCAACGAGCAGTACTTC
CASSPNPGRGNEQYF
>-|TRBV19|-|TRBJ1-1
TGTGCCAGTAGTGGTCAGGAGAACACTGAAGCTTTCTTT
CASSGQENTEAFF
>TRBD1|TRBV28|-|TRBJ2-5
TGTGCCAGCAGATCAGCCCCGGGACAGGGTGGCGAGACCCAGTACTTC
CASRSAPGQGGETQYF
>TRBD2|TRBV6-1|-|TRBJ2-2
TGTGCCAGCAGTGAAGCGTGGCTAGCGGAACACACCGGGGAGCTGTTTTTT
CASSEAWLAEHTGELFF
>TRBD2|TRBV19|-|TRBJ2-2
TGTGCCAGTACCGGGTTCGGACTAGCGGACAACACCGGGGAGCTGTTTTTT
CASTGFGLADNTGELFF
>-|TRBV19|once|TRBJ2-2
TGTGCCAGTAGGAGGCGAGGACTGACCGGGGAGCTGTTTTTT
CASRRRGLTGELFF
>TRBD2|TRBV11-3|medium-sized|TRBJ2-3
TGTGCCAGCAGCCCGACTAGCGACTGGACAGATACGCAGTATTTT
CASSPTSDWTDTQYF
>-|TRBV28|-|TRBJ1-5
TGTGCCGCCTGGACAGTTAGCAATCAGCCCCAGCATTTT
CAAWTVSNQPQHF